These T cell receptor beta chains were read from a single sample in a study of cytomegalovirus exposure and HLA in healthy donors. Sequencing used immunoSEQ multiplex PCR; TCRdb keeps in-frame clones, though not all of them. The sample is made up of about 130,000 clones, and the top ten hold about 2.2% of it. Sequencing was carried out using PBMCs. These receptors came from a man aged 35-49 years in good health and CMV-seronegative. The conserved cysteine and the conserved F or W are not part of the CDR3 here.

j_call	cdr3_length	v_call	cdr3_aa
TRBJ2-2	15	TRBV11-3	ASSLDSRLAGAGELF
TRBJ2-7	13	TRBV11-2	ASSLRLAGVAEQY
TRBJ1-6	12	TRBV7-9	ASSLSLPREPLH
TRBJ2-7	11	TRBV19	ASSIGHTYEQY
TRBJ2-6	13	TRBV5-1	ASSTQGSGANVLT
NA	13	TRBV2	ASRRTSGILYEQY
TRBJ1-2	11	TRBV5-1	ASSFTGDYGYT
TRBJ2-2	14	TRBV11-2	ASSWGQGRWTGELF
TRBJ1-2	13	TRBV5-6	ASSRMTEGRYGYT
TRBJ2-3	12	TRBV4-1	ASSQDPGTDTQY
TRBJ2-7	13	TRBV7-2	ASSLTPGFSYEQY
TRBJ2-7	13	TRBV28	ASSAWTSGHYEQY
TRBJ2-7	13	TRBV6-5	ASSSTGTLHHEQY
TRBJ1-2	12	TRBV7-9	ASSRLGQGYGYT
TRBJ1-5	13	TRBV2	ASSEIRGNNQPQH
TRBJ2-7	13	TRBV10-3	AISGGVEGAYEQY
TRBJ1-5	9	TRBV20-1	SARLGAIEH
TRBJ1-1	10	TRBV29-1	SGKQVNTEAF
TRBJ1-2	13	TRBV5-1	ASSLRQDSNYGYT
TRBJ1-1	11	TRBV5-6	ASSIGQFPEAF
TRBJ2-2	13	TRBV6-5	ASSQLAGDTGELF
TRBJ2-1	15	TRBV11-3	ASSAMRGTGSFNEQF
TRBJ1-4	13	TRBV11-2	ASSYYGGTSEKLF
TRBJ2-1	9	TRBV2	ASSDLNEQF
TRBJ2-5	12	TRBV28	ASSRRGRQETQY
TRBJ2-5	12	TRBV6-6	ASSLGAGGETQY
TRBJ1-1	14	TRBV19	ASSIGGQRMNTEAF
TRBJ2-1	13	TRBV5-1	ASSSGTGDYNEQF
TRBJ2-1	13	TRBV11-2	ASSFSGRALDEQF
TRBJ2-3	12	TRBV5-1	ASSLAGGADTQY
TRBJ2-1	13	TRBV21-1	ASIQRDRGFSEQF
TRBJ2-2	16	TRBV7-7	ASSLWGRARGNTGELF
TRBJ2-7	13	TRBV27	ASSFDRLAGGEQY
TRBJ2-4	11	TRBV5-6	ASSPLAKNIQY
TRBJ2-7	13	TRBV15	ATSRDRRELHEQY
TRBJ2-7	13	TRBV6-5	ASSYKRPDYHEQY
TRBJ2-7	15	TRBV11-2	ASSLDQGQGVFYEQY
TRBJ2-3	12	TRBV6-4	ASRMTPSTDTQY
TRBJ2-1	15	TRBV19	ASSILTSGNLYNEQF
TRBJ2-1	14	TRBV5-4	ASSEPVGGSYNEQF
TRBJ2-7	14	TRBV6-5	ASSYSVTSGNYEQY
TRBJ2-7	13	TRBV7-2	ASSLDSGLGYEQY
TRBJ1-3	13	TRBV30	AWSLRATRGNTIY
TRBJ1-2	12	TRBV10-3	AISPDWRGKGYT
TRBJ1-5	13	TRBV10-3	AISEVARGNQPQH
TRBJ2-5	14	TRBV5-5	ASSRGSGGLGETQY
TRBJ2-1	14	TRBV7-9	ASSPSREWTYNEQF
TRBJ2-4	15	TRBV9	ASSVGLAGRGKNIQY
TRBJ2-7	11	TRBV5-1	ASSGWPTDEQY
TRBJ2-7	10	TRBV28	ASSWGQGEQY
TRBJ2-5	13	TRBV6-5	ASTPSWGLQETQY